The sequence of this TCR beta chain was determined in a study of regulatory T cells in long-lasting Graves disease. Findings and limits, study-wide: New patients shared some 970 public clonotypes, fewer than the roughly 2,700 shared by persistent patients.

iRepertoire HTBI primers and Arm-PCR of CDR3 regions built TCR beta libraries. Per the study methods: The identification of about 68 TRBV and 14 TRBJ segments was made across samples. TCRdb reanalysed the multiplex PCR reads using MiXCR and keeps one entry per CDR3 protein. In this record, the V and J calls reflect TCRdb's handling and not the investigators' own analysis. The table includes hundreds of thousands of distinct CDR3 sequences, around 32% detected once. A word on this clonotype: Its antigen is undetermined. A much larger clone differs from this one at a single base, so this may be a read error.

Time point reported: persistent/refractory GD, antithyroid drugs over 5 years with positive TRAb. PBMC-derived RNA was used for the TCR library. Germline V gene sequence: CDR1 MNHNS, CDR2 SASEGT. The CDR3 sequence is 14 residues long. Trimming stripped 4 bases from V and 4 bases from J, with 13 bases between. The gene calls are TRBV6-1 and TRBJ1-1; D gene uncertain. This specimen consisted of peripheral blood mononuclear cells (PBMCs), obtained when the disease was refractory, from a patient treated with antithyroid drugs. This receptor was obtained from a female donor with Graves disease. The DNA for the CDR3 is TGTGCCAGCAGTGGAGCGTATAGGGCCACTGAAGCTTTCTTT. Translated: CASSGAYRATEAFF.